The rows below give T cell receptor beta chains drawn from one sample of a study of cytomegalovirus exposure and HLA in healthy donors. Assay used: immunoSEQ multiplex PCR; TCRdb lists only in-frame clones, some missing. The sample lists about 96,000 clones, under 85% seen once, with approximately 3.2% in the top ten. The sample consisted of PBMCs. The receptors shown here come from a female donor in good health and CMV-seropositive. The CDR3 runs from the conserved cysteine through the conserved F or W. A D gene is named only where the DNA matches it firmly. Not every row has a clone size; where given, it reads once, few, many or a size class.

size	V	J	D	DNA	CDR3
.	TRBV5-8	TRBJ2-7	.	TGTGCCAGCAGCTTTGGTAGCGAACCGGGGGAGCAGTACTTC	CASSFGSEPGEQYF
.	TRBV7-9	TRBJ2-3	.	TGTGCCAGCCATAGCGCTAGCACAGATACGCAGTATTTT	CASHSASTDTQYF
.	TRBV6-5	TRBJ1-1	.	TGTGCCAGCAGTTACTCAGGGGGAAACACTGAAGCTTTCTTT	CASSYSGGNTEAFF
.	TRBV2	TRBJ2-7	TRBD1	TGTGCCAGCAGTGAAGGGGGGACAGGGAGAAAGAGGTACGAGCAGTACTTC	CASSEGGTGRKRYEQYF
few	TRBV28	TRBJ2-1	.	TGTGCCAGCAGTTTAGCATCCCGCGGGACTTTGTTCTTC	CASSLASRGTLFF
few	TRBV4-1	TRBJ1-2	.	TGCGCCAGCAGCCAAGAATGGCAAACTAACTATGGCTACACCTTC	CASSQEWQTNYGYTF
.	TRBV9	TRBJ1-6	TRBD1	TGTGCCAGCAGCTCACGGACAGGCCATTCACCCCTCCACTTT	CASSSRTGHSPLHF
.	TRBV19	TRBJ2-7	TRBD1	TGTGCCAGTAGTACCGGACAGGGGGCGAACGAGCAGTACTTC	CASSTGQGANEQYF
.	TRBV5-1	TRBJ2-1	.	TGCGCCAGCAGTTCGACTAACTACAATGAGCAGTTCTTC	CASSSTNYNEQFF
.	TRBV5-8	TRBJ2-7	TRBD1	TGTGCCAGCAGGACAGGGATTTCCCACGAGCAGTACTTC	CASRTGISHEQYF
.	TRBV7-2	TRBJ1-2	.	TGTGCCAGCAGCTCTAGAAGGGGTGGCTATGGCTACACCTTC	CASSSRRGGYGYTF
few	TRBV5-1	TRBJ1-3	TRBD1	TGCGCCAGCAGCTGGACAGGGCCCGGAAACACCATATATTTT	CASSWTGPGNTIYF
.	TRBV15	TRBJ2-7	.	TGTGCCACCAGCAGAGAGGGCAGCTCCTACGAGCAGTACTTC	CATSREGSSYEQYF
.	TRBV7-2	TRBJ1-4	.	TGTGCCAGCAGCTTAGGGGGCGAAAAACTGTTTTTT	CASSLGGEKLFF
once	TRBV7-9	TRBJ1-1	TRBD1	TGTGCCAGCAGCTTAGGGACAGGGAACACTGAAGCTTTCTTT	CASSLGTGNTEAFF
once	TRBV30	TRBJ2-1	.	TGTGCCTGGAGTGCGGGATGGGTCAATGAGCAGTTCTTC	CAWSAGWVNEQFF
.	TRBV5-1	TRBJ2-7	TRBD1	TGCGCCAGCACCCACGCGCGACAGGGGGCCTCCTACGAGCAGTACTTC	CASTHARQGASYEQYF
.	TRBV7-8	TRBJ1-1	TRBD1	TGTGCCAGCAGCTCATTGGACAGGGGGCTGAGGGGGACTGAAGCTTTCTTT	CASSSLDRGLRGTEAFF
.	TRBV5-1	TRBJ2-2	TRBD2	TGCGCCAGCAGCTTGGAACTAGCGGGGGGGCCCGGGGAGCTGTTTTTT	CASSLELAGGPGELFF
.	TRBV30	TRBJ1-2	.	TGTGCCTGGAGCCCCGACAGGAACTATGGCTACACCTTC	CAWSPDRNYGYTF
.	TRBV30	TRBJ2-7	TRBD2	TGTGCCTGGAGTGTAAGGTTCGGGGGGGTGGAGCAGTACTTC	CAWSVRFGGVEQYF
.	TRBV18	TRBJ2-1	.	TGTGCCAGCTCACCGGAAGGAGCCACCTACAATGAGCAGTTCTTC	CASSPEGATYNEQFF
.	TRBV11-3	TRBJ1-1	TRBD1	TGTGCCAGCAGCCGGACAGGGAACACTGAAGCTTTCTTT	CASSRTGNTEAFF
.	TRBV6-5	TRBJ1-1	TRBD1	TGTGCCAGCAGTTCGGGACAGCCGTACACTGAAGCTTTCTTT	CASSSGQPYTEAFF
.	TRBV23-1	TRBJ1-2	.	TGCGCCAGCAGTCAATTAGGCTACACCTTC	CASSQLGYTF
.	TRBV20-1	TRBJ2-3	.	TGCAGTGCTAGGTCGGTGGATACGCAGTATTTT	CSARSVDTQYF
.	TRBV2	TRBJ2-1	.	TGTGCCAGCCGGCCTAGCTACAATGAGCAGTTCTTC	CASRPSYNEQFF
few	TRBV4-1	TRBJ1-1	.	TGCGCCAGCAGCCAAGAACAGGGTAAGAACACTGAAGCTTTCTTT	CASSQEQGKNTEAFF
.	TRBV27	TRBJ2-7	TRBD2	TGTGCCAGCAGTCGGGGGGGGGACTCCTACGAGCAGTACTTC	CASSRGGDSYEQYF
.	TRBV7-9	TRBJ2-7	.	TGTGCCAGCAGCGACGCGGCCAGCTACGAGCAGTACTTC	CASSDAASYEQYF
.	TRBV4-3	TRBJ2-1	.	TGCGCCAGCAGCCCTACTCGTTCCTTATACAATGAGCAGTTCTTC	CASSPTRSLYNEQFF